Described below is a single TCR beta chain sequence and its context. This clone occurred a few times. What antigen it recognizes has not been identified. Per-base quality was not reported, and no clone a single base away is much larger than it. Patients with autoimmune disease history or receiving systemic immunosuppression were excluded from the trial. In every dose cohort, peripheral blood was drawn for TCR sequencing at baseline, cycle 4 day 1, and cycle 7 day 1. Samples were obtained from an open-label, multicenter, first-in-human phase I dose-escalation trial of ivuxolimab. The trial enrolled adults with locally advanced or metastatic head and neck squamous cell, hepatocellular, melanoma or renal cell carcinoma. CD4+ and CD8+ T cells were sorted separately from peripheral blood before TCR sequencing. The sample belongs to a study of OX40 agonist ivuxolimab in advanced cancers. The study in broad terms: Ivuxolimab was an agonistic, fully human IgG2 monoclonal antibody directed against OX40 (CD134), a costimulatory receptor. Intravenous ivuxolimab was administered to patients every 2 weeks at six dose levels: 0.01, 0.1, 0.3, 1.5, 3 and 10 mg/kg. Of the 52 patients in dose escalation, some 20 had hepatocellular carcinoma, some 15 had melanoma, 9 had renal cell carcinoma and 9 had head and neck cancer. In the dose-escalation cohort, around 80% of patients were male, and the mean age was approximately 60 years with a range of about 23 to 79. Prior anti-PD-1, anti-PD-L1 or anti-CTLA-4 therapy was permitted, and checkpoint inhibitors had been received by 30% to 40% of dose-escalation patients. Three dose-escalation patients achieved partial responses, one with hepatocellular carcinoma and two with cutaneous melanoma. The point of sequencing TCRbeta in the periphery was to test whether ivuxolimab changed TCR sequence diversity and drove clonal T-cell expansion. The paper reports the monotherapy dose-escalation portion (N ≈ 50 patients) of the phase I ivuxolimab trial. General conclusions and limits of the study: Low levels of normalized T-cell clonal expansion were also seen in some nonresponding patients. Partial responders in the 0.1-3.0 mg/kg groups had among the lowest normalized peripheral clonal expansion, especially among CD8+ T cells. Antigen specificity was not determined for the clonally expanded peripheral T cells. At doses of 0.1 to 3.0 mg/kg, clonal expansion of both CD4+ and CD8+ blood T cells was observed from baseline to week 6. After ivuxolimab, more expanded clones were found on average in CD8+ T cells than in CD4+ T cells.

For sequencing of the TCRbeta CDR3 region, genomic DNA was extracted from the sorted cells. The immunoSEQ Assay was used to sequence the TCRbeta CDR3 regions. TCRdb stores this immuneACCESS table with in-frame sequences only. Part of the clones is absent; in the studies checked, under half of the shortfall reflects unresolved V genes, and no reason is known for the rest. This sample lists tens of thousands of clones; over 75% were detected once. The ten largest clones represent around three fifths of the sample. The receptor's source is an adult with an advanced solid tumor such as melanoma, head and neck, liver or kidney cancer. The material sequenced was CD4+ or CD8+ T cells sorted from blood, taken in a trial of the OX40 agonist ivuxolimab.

The DNA sequence is given as TGTGCCAGCAGCCTGAGCGGGGGGCATTTCGACAATGAGCAGTTCTTC. This sequence encodes CASSLSGGHFDNEQFF. The chain is encoded by TRBV11-2 joined to TRBJ2-1; 9 central nucleotides agree with TRBD2. The germline V gene gives CDR1 as SGHAT and CDR2 as FQNNGV. Reading from cysteine to phenylalanine, the CDR3 counts 16 amino acids. Only the CDR3 portion is preserved as DNA: 48 bases, with reading frame beginning at the first base. V has 5 bases trimmed and J has 5 bases trimmed; junction bases matching no gene number 10.